Sequencing of this T cell receptor (beta chain) was carried out in a study of T cell changes during pregnancy in multiple sclerosis. TCRdb keeps only in-frame clones here, not all; method: immunoSEQ multiplex PCR. The sample shows about 79,000 clones, 90% to 95% of them seen only once. CDR1 is SGHRS and CDR2 is YFSETQ in the germline V gene. This CDR3 has 14 amino acids. Trimming took 0 bases from V and 1 from J, leaving 7 bases between them. A single count supports this clone. This sample comprised peripheral blood, obtained in the second trimester of pregnancy. The V and J genes are TRBV5-1 and TRBJ1-2; D might be TRBD1 (5 bases). The receptor's source is a female donor in good health, enrolled as a control in a pregnancy study. CDR3 amino acids: CASSLDRNNYGYTF. The CDR3 DNA reads TGCGCCAGCAGCTTGGACAGGAATAACTATGGCTACACCTTC.